These 29 T cell receptor beta chains originate from one sample sequenced in a study of cytotoxic CD8 clonotypes in ibrutinib-treated CLL. The method was immunoSEQ multiplex PCR; TCRdb's version includes in-frame clones alone and lacks a portion of them. The sample gives 58,000 or so clones, 57% of which show up once; roughly 14% is in the top ten. The input for sequencing was PBMCs, taken after 12 months of ibrutinib treatment. These receptors all come from a human donor with chronic lymphocytic leukemia.

The CDR3, as DNA: TGTGCCAGCAGTGGCCTTAGCGGGGGGGCCAGTGAGCAGTTCTTC. It codes for CASSGLSGGASEQFF. The V and J genes are TRBV6-1 and TRBJ2-1; 11 nucleotides agree with TRBD2. The CDR3 contains 15 residues. V lost 4 bases, J lost 9 bases, and 8 bases stayed unmatched. Germline V lookup: CDR1 MNHNS, CDR2 SASEGT.

The CDR3, as DNA: TGCAGTGCTCCCTCCCCCAATACGCAGTATTTT. As protein: CSAPSPNTQYF. The genes are TRBV20-1 and TRBJ2-3; no definite D call. Looked up from germline, CDR1 is DFQATT and CDR2 is SNEGSKA (reference sequence). Trimming shortened V by 5 bases and J by 7 bases, and 10 bases separated the two germline ends. The length of the CDR3 is 11 residues.

Of note for this clone: Sequence at one end of the junction differs from germline and may be a read error. This chain joins TRBV7-6 and TRBJ2-1; 8 nucleotides line up with TRBD2. This CDR3 comprises 14 residues. Germline V gene data show CDR1 as SGHVS and CDR2 as FNYEAQ. The CDR3 sequence is CASSLAGVYNEQFF. CDR3 DNA: TGTGCCAGCAGCCTAGCGGGCGTATACAATGAGCAGTTCTTC.

The rearrangement uses TRBV7-9 and TRBJ2-5; the D is unclear. This CDR3 spans 8 amino acids. V gave up 11 bases and J gave up 6 bases, with 4 bases separating them. Germline V gene sequence: CDR1 SEHNR, CDR2 FQNEAQ (reference sequence). The CDR3 spells CALQTQYF. DNA of the CDR3: TGTGCCCTCCAGACCCAGTACTTC.

This chain joins TRBV7-9 and TRBJ1-2, with 7 bases fitting TRBD1. The CDR3 has 15 residues. Germline CDR1 reads SEHNR; CDR2 reads FQNEAQ (reference sequence). J lost 7 bases, V lost 4 bases, and 12 bases had no gene match. CDR3 DNA: TGTGCCAGCAGCTGGTCCGGGACAGCCAGTTCTGGCTACACCTTC. Translated: CASSWSGTASSGYTF.

This clone was counted a few times. Here the CDR3 reads CASSLGGASRFF. CDR3 in DNA: TGTGCCAGCAGCTTAGGGGGGGCTTCGCGGTTCTTC. The V and J genes are TRBV11-1 and TRBJ2-1; D possibly uses TRBD1 or TRBD2 (6 bases each). The CDR3 runs 12 residues. With 1 base removed from V and 15 bases from J, the gap between germline ends came to 13 bases. Germline values: CDR1 SGHAT, CDR2 FQDESV (reference sequence).

The rearrangement links TRBV27 to TRBJ1-1; D is possibly TRBD1 (5 bases). This CDR3 contains 16 residues. Germline V gene data show CDR1 as MNHEY and CDR2 as SMNVEV (reference sequence). V was trimmed by 4 bases and J by 0 bases, leaving 15 bases between them. The CDR3 coding sequence is TGTGCCAGCAGTTCATGGAGGGGCCCCATGAACACTGAAGCTTTCTTT. Its translation: CASSSWRGPMNTEAFF.

The chain employs TRBV20-1 and TRBJ1-1; possibly TRBD1 for D (5 bases). This CDR3 comprises 11 residues. Germline CDR1 is DFQATT and CDR2 is SNEGSKA (reference sequence). Written as DNA, the CDR3 is TGCAGAGTCGTAGCAGGGAACAAAGCTTTCTTT. This translates into CRVVAGNKAFF.

This rearrangement joins TRBV29-1 to TRBJ1-1; D gene ambiguous. There are 10 residues in the CDR3. V shed 4 bases and J shed 8 bases, with 8 bases lying between them. Germline lookup yields CDR1 SQVTM and CDR2 ANQGSEA. CDR3 nucleotides: TGCAGCGTTGCGGCAGCAGAAGCTTTCTTT. The encoded protein is CSVAAAEAFF.

The V gene is TRBV28, the J gene TRBJ1-1; possibly TRBD1 for D (6 bases). V was cut by 7 bases and J by 0 bases, with 12 bases left in between. The CDR3 loop spans 14 amino acids. Germline V gene data show CDR1 as MDHEN and CDR2 as SYDVKM. CDR3 amino acids: CASIPGALNTEAFF. CDR3 nucleotides: TGTGCCAGCATTCCAGGGGCTTTGAACACTGAAGCTTTCTTT.

V and J are TRBV5-5 and TRBJ2-7, with D hard to call. V was trimmed by 1 base and J by 4 bases, leaving 6 bases between them. From germline, CDR1 is SGHKS and CDR2 YYEKEE (reference sequence). The CDR3 loop spans 12 amino acids. The DNA for the CDR3 is TGTGCCAGCAGCTTGATCGGTTACGAGCAGTACTTC. The encoded protein is CASSLIGYEQYF.

This clone was counted a single time. The chain combines TRBV10-3 with TRBJ2-7; TRBD1 agrees at 11 bases. CDR1 is ENHRY, CDR2 SYGVKD, per germline. V shed 6 bases and J 6 bases; nucleotides not matched to a gene: 1. This CDR3 has 12 amino acids. CDR3: CAIRGQGGEQYF. DNA for the CDR3: TGTGCCATCAGGGGACAGGGGGGCGAGCAGTACTTC.

This clone was counted between two and nine times. The chain recombines TRBV18 with TRBJ1-2; weak D call: TRBD1 (6 bases). The germline V gene encodes CDR1 KGHSH and CDR2 LQKENI. The CDR3 runs to 14 residues. The V and J ends lost 6 bases and 4 bases respectively, with 15 bases between them. The DNA of the CDR3 is TGTGCCAGCTCGCCCCTAACAGGGTCCTATGGCTACACCTTC. Amino acids: CASSPLTGSYGYTF.

The chain combines TRBV18 with TRBJ2-2; D unresolved. The CDR3 has 17 residues. Per germline, CDR1 KGHSH and CDR2 LQKENI. V dropped 0 bases and J dropped 0 bases, with 11 bases sitting between them. CDR3 sequence reads: CASSPPWRPANTGELFF. Here the CDR3 DNA reads TGTGCCAGCTCACCACCTTGGCGGCCCGCGAACACCGGGGAGCTGTTTTTT. The variable domain in full, with the rest retrieved from reference TRBV18 and TRBJ2-2, is NAGVMQNPRHLVRRRGQEARLRCSPMKGHSHVYWYRQLPEEGLKFMVYLQKENIIDESGMPKERFSAEFPKEGPSILRIQQVVRGDSAAYFCASSPPWRPANTGELFFGEGSRLTVL.

The chain combines TRBV7-9 with TRBJ2-7, with 9 bases identical to TRBD2. Germline V gene data show CDR1 as SEHNR and CDR2 as FQNEAQ (reference sequence). The CDR3 runs to 14 residues. With 4 bases clipped from V and 8 bases from J, the junction kept 9 bases outside the gene matches. CDR3 in amino acids: CASSYGSGRSQQYF. For the CDR3, the DNA is TGTGCCAGCAGCTATGGTAGCGGGAGATCCCAGCAGTACTTC.

This clone is a singleton in its sample. This chain connects TRBV10-3 to TRBJ2-7; 9 bases map to TRBD2. The CDR3 runs 14 residues. V lost 4 bases to trimming and J lost 4 bases; unmatched junction nucleotides: 5. Per the germline V gene, CDR1 is ENHRY and CDR2 is SYGVKD. The CDR3 here is CAISVAGGRYEQYF. For the CDR3, the DNA is TGTGCCATCAGTGTGGCGGGAGGGCGGTACGAGCAGTACTTC.

This rearrangement joins TRBV5-1 to TRBJ2-1, with 7 bases aligning to TRBD1. Germline values: CDR1 SGHRS, CDR2 YFSETQ. The J segment lost 0 bases and the V segment lost 4 bases, leaving 1 base of the junction unmatched. The CDR3 is 14 amino acids. The CDR3 loop reads CASSGTVSYNEQFF. The CDR3 nucleotides read TGCGCCAGCAGCGGGACAGTCTCCTACAATGAGCAGTTCTTC. Combining the CDR3 with reference TRBV5-1 and TRBJ2-1 gives the whole variable domain KAGVTQTPRYLIKTRGQQVTLSCSPISGHRSVSWYQQTPGQGLQFLFEYFSETQRNKGNFPGRFSGRQFSNSRSEMNVSTLELGDSALYLCASSGTVSYNEQFFGPGTRLTVL.

This clone showed up just a few times. The rearrangement links TRBV14 to TRBJ2-5, with D possibly matching TRBD2 (5 bases). This CDR3 is 14 amino acids long. The germline V and J ends were trimmed by 7 bases and 5 bases, with 17 bases remaining between them. CDR1 and CDR2 (germline): SGHDN, FVKESK. The CDR3 nucleotides are TGTGCCAGCAATAAAGGGAGTTGGCGGGAGACCCAGTACTTC. This translates into CASNKGSWRETQYF.

The chain recombines TRBV5-1 with TRBJ1-2; D possibly corresponds to TRBD1 (5 bases). Trimming removed 0 bases at V and 4 bases at J, with 13 bases between. Germline CDR1 is SGHRS and CDR2 is YFSETQ. The CDR3 is 15 amino acids. The CDR3 reads CASSLDPGLGYGYTF. DNA for the CDR3: TGCGCCAGCAGCTTGGATCCAGGGCTTGGCTATGGCTACACCTTC.

This clone has at least ten counts. V usage is TRBV6-1 and J usage is TRBJ1-5; possibly TRBD1 for D (5 bases). Looked up from germline, CDR1 is MNHNS and CDR2 is SASEGT. V was cut by 0 bases and J by 0 bases, with 6 bases left in between. The CDR3 covers 15 residues. This chain's CDR3 is CASSEAGHSNQPQHF. The CDR3 nucleotides are TGTGCCAGCAGTGAAGCCGGACATAGCAATCAGCCCCAGCATTTT.

This clone was seen a single time. The chain couples TRBV7-8 to TRBJ1-4; D not certain. V was pared by 2 bases and J by 8 bases, with 3 bases between. Germline V gene lookup returns CDR1 SGHVS and CDR2 FQNEAQ. The CDR3 consists of 11 residues. This CDR3 reads CASSLREKLFF. In DNA form, the CDR3 reads TGTGCCAGCAGCTTACGGGAAAAACTGTTTTTT.

The chain is built from TRBV2 and TRBJ1-2; D gene ambiguous. V shed 4 bases and J shed 5 bases, with 17 bases lying between them. There are 15 residues in the CDR3. Germline V gene lookup returns CDR1 SNHLY and CDR2 FYNNEI. CDR3 nucleotide sequence: TGTGCCAGCAGTGTCCTTCCTGGCAGAGATTATGGCTACACCTTC. Protein product: CASSVLPGRDYGYTF.

This clone was seen a handful of times. The rearrangement joins TRBV6-5 to TRBJ2-1, with 7 bases matching TRBD1. Germline V gives CDR1 MNHEY, CDR2 SVGAGI. This CDR3 spans 13 amino acids. Trimming at V came to 6 bases and at J to 7 bases, leaving 6 bases not matched to a gene. CDR3 DNA: TGTGCCAGCAGCCAAATACAGGGGAATGAGCAGTTCTTC. As protein: CASSQIQGNEQFF.

The chain is built from TRBV2 and TRBJ2-1, with TRBD2 matching over 11 bases. The V gene's germline CDR1 is SNHLY and CDR2 FYNNEI. Germline trimming cut 7 bases from V and 14 bases from J; bases unmatched to any gene: 7. The CDR3 consists of 12 residues. The CDR3 DNA follows: TGTGCCAGCATGGGACTAGCGGCCCCCAAGTTCTTC. It translates to CASMGLAAPKFF. Based on the CDR3 plus reference TRBV2 and TRBJ2-1, the full variable domain is EPEVTQTPSHQVTQMGQEVILRCVPISNHLYFYWYRQILGQKVEFLVSFYNNEISEKSEIFDDQFSVERPDGSNFTLKIRSTKLEDSAMYFCASMGLAAPKFFGPGTRLTVL.

The rearrangement uses TRBV7-9 and TRBJ1-1, with no clear D. The V gene lost 1 base and the J gene lost 1 base, with 10 bases spanning the gap. Germline loops: CDR1 SEHNR, CDR2 FQNEAQ (reference sequence). The CDR3 runs 15 residues. CDR3: CASSLGPGKNTEAFF. The DNA of the CDR3 is TGTGCCAGCAGCTTAGGTCCAGGCAAGAACACTGAAGCTTTCTTT.

Notes on this clone: Since a much larger clone is just one base distant, this may be a read error. This sample includes further DNA sequences coding for the same CDR3. V is TRBV7-6 and J is TRBJ2-1; the match to TRBD2 covers 10 bases. Germline V gene data show CDR1 as SGHVS and CDR2 as FNYEAQ. The length of the CDR3 is 18 residues. The CDR3 region has the DNA TGTGCCAGCAGCTCCGGGCTAGCGGGAGAAGACTCCTATAATGAGCAGTTCTTC. Translated, it gives CASSSGLAGEDSYNEQFF.

The CDR3 loop reads CASSVALPASTNTGELFF. CDR3 DNA: TGTGCCAGCAGCGTAGCCCTTCCGGCTAGCACCAACACCGGGGAGCTGTTTTTT. The V and J genes are TRBV9 and TRBJ2-2; TRBD2 might be the D (5 bases). This CDR3 has 18 amino acids. The V end lost 0 bases, the J end lost 2 bases, and 17 bases lay between the germline ends. Germline V lookup: CDR1 SGDLS, CDR2 YYNGEE.

This clone occurred many times. This chain uses TRBV7-2 with TRBJ2-5; 9 bases fit TRBD2. The CDR3 has 16 amino acids. V gave up 0 bases and J gave up 4 bases; unmatched junction bases: 6. Germline lookup yields CDR1 SGHTA and CDR2 FQGNSA. The DNA for the CDR3 is TGTGCCAGCAGCTTAGCTTGGCGGGAGGGCAGAGAGACCCAGTACTTC. It yields the protein CASSLAWREGRETQYF.

This chain connects TRBV28 to TRBJ2-3; 7 nucleotides agree with TRBD1. The ends lost 5 bases at V and 1 base at J; junction bases unmatched: 9. Per germline, CDR1 MDHEN and CDR2 SYDVKM. The CDR3 totals 16 residues. The CDR3 loop reads CASSVRGLTGTDTQYF. The CDR3 region has the DNA TGTGCCAGCAGTGTCAGGGGGTTAACGGGCACAGATACGCAGTATTTT.